This T cell receptor (beta chain) stems from a study of identical twins. Template switching added a universal primer site, and cDNA bore unique molecular identifiers. In TCRdb, the 5' RACE reads were re-called with MiXCR into one record per CDR3 protein. Of about 890,000 distinct CDR3 sequences in the sample, roughly an eighth are singletons; the top ten hold 1.5% to 2%. This clonotype was seen more than once but under ten times. The sample was also linked to a second study, of yellow fever vaccine responses in identical twins.

The TCR comes from a woman aged 18-30 years in good health. The sample taken for sequencing was PBMCs.

The CDR3 DNA reads TGTGCCAGCAGCCCCCGAGGGGTAGCGGGAGTATATGAGACCCAGTACTTC. The encoded protein is CASSPRGVAGVYETQYF. V gene TRBV9 combines with J gene TRBJ2-5, with TRBD2 identical over 9 bases. After removal of 4 bases from V and 5 bases from J, the junction contained 15 bases not matched to a gene. The CDR3 consists of 17 residues. Germline V gives CDR1 SGDLS, CDR2 YYNGEE.